Below are 29 T cell receptor beta chains sequenced from a single sample in a study of response to subunit inactivated influenza vaccine. TCRdb reprocessed the RT-PCR reads with MiXCR, giving one entry per CDR3 protein. The sample has approximately 490,000 distinct CDR3 sequences, approximately 7.8% seen once. The input for sequencing was PBMCs from blood, taken roughly 24 months after vaccination. These receptors all come from a man aged 50-75 years who received an inactivated influenza vaccine.

The CDR3: CASSPRTIYNEQFF. The CDR3, as DNA: TGTGCCAGCAGTCCTCGGACAATCTACAATGAGCAGTTCTTC. The chain is built from TRBV6-2 or TRBV6-3 and TRBJ2-1; D possibly corresponds to TRBD1 (5 bases). Germline CDR1 and CDR2: MNHEY and SVGEGT. The CDR3 consists of 14 residues. V was clipped by 5 bases and J by 3 bases, with 11 bases between them.

J is TRBJ2-7 and V is TRBV7-3, with a possible D match to TRBD1 (6 bases). V lost 5 bases, J lost 6 bases, and 14 bases lay in between. CDR1 and CDR2 (germline): SGHTA, FQGTGA. This CDR3 is built from 13 residues. CDR3 region: CASSPSGRGEQYF. CDR3 coding DNA: TGTGCCAGCAGCCCCAGTGGCAGGGGCGAGCAGTACTTC.

J is TRBJ1-2 and V is TRBV20-1; 7 bases are a match to TRBD1. V shed 0 bases and J 4 bases; nucleotides not matched to a gene: 8. Per the germline V gene, CDR1 is DFQATT and CDR2 is SNEGSKA (reference sequence). The CDR3 spans 15 residues. CDR3 amino acids: CSARDAGAGGYGYTF. The CDR3 nucleotides are TGCAGTGCTAGAGACGCAGGGGCAGGGGGCTATGGCTACACCTTC.

This clonotype was seen repeatedly, ten times or more. The V call is TRBV28, the J call TRBJ1-4; no firm D call. The germline V gene encodes CDR1 MDHEN and CDR2 SYDVKM. Trimming left V 2 bases short and J 7 bases short, with 14 bases between. This CDR3 comprises 15 residues. The DNA for the CDR3 is TGTGCCAGCAGTTTAGTAGGGTTGGTCAGTGAAAAACTGTTTTTT. This translates into CASSLVGLVSEKLFF.

With respect to this clonotype: A read error may explain this, as a much larger clone is one base away. The gene calls are TRBV5-1 and TRBJ2-2; 7 bases are a match to TRBD1. Germline assignment: CDR1 SGHRS and CDR2 YFSETQ. Losses at the gene ends were 0 bases for V and 11 bases for J; bases not matched to a gene: 16. CDR3 length: 17 amino acids. Here the CDR3 reads CASSLGYGTATGSELFF. CDR3 bases: TGCGCCAGCAGCTTGGGATACGGGACAGCCACCGGAAGTGAGCTGTTTTTT. Full variable domain (missing parts from reference TRBV5-1 and TRBJ2-2): KAGVTQTPRYLIKTRGQQVTLSCSPISGHRSVSWYQQTPGQGLQFLFEYFSETQRNKGNFPGRFSGRQFSNSRSEMNVSTLELGDSALYLCASSLGYGTATGSELFFGEGSRLTVL.

The sample holds a few counts of this clonotype. This chain links TRBV6-2 or TRBV6-3 with TRBJ2-7; 10 nucleotides align to TRBD2. The CDR3 extends over 16 amino acids. Germline V gene sequence: CDR1 MNHEY, CDR2 SVGEGT. The trim removed 4 bases at V and 3 bases at J, leaving 9 bases unmatched. The CDR3 is CASSLDSGRNNYEQYF. The DNA of the CDR3 is TGTGCCAGCAGTTTAGATAGCGGGAGGAATAACTACGAGCAGTACTTC.

V gene TRBV5-1 combines with J gene TRBJ2-3; D possibly corresponds to TRBD1 (6 bases). This CDR3 is built from 15 residues. Germline CDR1 is SGHRS and CDR2 is YFSETQ. V was shortened by 0 bases and J by 5 bases, with 13 bases between the two germline ends. CDR3 DNA sequence: TGCGCCAGCAGCTTGGCTACAGGGCGTGTAGATACGCAGTATTTT. This encodes CASSLATGRVDTQYF.

This clonotype was recorded at least ten times. J is TRBJ2-1 and V is TRBV20-1, with TRBD2 matching over 11 bases. V lost 5 bases and J lost 7; bases outside the gene matches: 7. CDR1 and CDR2 from the germline V gene are DFQATT and SNEGSKA (reference sequence). The CDR3 runs 14 residues. The CDR3 spells CSARIAGGLNEQFF. CDR3 bases: TGCAGTGCTCGGATAGCGGGGGGGCTAAATGAGCAGTTCTTC.

The table lists this clonotype with a few counts. CDR3 nucleotides: TGCAGCGTGCGGGGACTAGCGGAAAACATTAATAGCTCCTACGAGCAGTACTTC. The encoded protein is CSVRGLAENINSSYEQYF. The chain couples TRBV29-1 to TRBJ2-7; 11 bases fit TRBD2. V was clipped by 6 bases and J by 0 bases; unmatched bases: 16. Germline values: CDR1 SQVTM, CDR2 ANQGSEA. This CDR3 is 18 amino acids long.

The J gene is TRBJ2-1, the V gene TRBV28; 7 nucleotides line up with TRBD1. This CDR3 is 13 amino acids long. V gave up 6 bases and J gave up 8 bases; unmatched junction bases: 7. CDR1 is MDHEN, CDR2 SYDVKM, per germline. For the CDR3, the DNA is TGTGCCAGCAGGGCAGGGGGTCAGGATGAGCAGTTCTTC. Protein: CASRAGGQDEQFF.

This clonotype was recorded at least ten times. The chain combines TRBV14 with TRBJ2-7, with 8 bases fitting TRBD2. J gave up 0 bases and V 0 bases, and 1 base lay outside the gene matches. Germline values: CDR1 SGHDN, CDR2 FVKESK. This CDR3 region has 15 residues. The CDR3 loop is CASSQELAASYEQYF. The CDR3, as DNA: TGTGCCAGCAGCCAAGAACTAGCGGCCTCCTACGAGCAGTACTTC.

There are a few counts of this clonotype. The CDR3 nucleotides read TGTGCCAGCTCACGCGGGCAGACTAGACTGAGCACAGATACGCAGTATTTT. This translates into CASSRGQTRLSTDTQYF. The chain uses TRBV18 and TRBJ2-3; perhaps TRBD2 as D (6 bases). Between the trimmed V and J ends, which lost 4 bases and 0 bases, there was a span of 17 bases. This CDR3 is built from 17 residues. Germline CDR1 KGHSH, CDR2 LQKENI. The whole variable domain, remainder taken from reference TRBV18 and TRBJ2-3, is NAGVMQNPRHLVRRRGQEARLRCSPMKGHSHVYWYRQLPEEGLKFMVYLQKENIIDESGMPKERFSAEFPKEGPSILRIQQVVRGDSAAYFCASSRGQTRLSTDTQYFGPGTRLTVL.

This clonotype has only a few counts. The chain links TRBV25-1 to TRBJ2-5, with 9 positions matching TRBD1. The V and J ends lost 6 bases and 0 bases, in that order; junction bases with no gene match: 2. Per the germline V gene, CDR1 is MGHDK and CDR2 is SYGVNS. This CDR3 region has 14 residues. The chain's CDR3 is CASRGTGYQETQYF. The CDR3 DNA reads as TGTGCCAGCAGAGGGACAGGGTACCAAGAGACCCAGTACTTC.

This clonotype was found a few times. The rearrangement links TRBV6-1 to TRBJ1-3, with D possibly being TRBD1 (6 bases). Trimming left V 6 bases short and J 0 bases short, with 6 bases between. From germline, CDR1 is MNHNS and CDR2 SASEGT. The CDR3 extends over 13 amino acids. The CDR3 nucleotides are TGTGCCAGCAGGGGGGCCTCTGGAAACACCATATATTTT. Translated, it gives CASRGASGNTIYF.

The chain employs TRBV28 and TRBJ2-7; D remains ambiguous. CDR1 and CDR2 from the germline V gene are MDHEN and SYDVKM. CDR3 size: 12 residues. Trimming took off 10 bases at V and 4 bases at J, with 14 bases between the two ends. The CDR3 here is CATGPYGYEQYF. The CDR3 bases are TGTGCCACGGGCCCATATGGATACGAGCAGTACTTC.

The chain has TRBV3-1 and TRBJ1-4; D perhaps matches TRBD1 (6 bases). The length of the CDR3 is 13 residues. V dropped 0 bases and J dropped 14 bases, with 13 bases sitting between them. Germline V gene sequence: CDR1 LGHDT, CDR2 YNNKEL (reference sequence). The CDR3 region has the DNA TGTGCCAGCAGCCAAGATGGGGGCAGCGGCCTGTTTTTT. Translated: CASSQDGGSGLFF.

This clonotype has at least ten counts. The chain uses TRBV4-1 and TRBJ2-1; no clear D gene. This CDR3 comprises 15 residues. V shed 1 base and J shed 0 bases, with 7 bases lying between them. CDR1 is MGHRA, CDR2 YSYEKL, per germline. Here the CDR3 reads CASSQARSSYNEQFF. The CDR3 nucleotides are TGCGCCAGCAGCCAAGCGCGGAGCTCCTACAATGAGCAGTTCTTC.

The chain is built from TRBV2 and TRBJ1-1; the D gene is possibly TRBD1 (6 bases). The germline gives CDR1 SNHLY, CDR2 FYNNEI. With 6 bases removed from V and 0 bases from J, the gap between germline ends came to 11 bases. The CDR3 runs 14 residues. CDR3 sequence reads: CASSNRVMNTEAFF. CDR3 bases: TGTGCCAGCAGCAACAGGGTAATGAACACTGAAGCTTTCTTT.

This chain links TRBV28 with TRBJ2-3, with 11 bases lining up with TRBD2. With V trimmed by 3 bases and J by 4 bases, 3 bases remained unmatched. Germline assignment: CDR1 MDHEN and CDR2 SYDVKM. This CDR3 is built from 15 residues. DNA for the CDR3: TGTGCCAGCAGTTTTCCGGGACTAGCGGCAGATACGCAGTATTTT. Protein: CASSFPGLAADTQYF.

This clonotype has more than one count but fewer than ten. The J gene is TRBJ1-5, the V gene TRBV7-9; 9 bases agree with TRBD1. CDR3 length: 12 amino acids. In germline, CDR1 is SEHNR, CDR2 FQNEAQ (reference sequence). J lost 6 bases, V lost 10 bases, and 4 bases had no gene match. CDR3 sequence reads: CATTGGGQPQHF. Written as DNA, the CDR3 is TGTGCCACAACAGGGGGCGGTCAGCCCCAGCATTTT.

A single count supports this clonotype. J is TRBJ2-5 and V is TRBV6-5, with TRBD2 matching 10 bases. Per germline, CDR1 MNHEY and CDR2 SVGAGI. The CDR3 is 16 residues long. Trimming at V came to 8 bases and at J to 2 bases, leaving 11 bases not matched to a gene. CDR3 amino acids: CASVPIAGGLQETQYF. The CDR3 nucleotides are TGTGCCAGCGTTCCCATAGCGGGAGGACTACAAGAGACCCAGTACTTC.

This clonotype was observed many times. V and J are TRBV5-1 and TRBJ2-5; 7 nucleotides match TRBD1. Germline V gene sequence: CDR1 SGHRS, CDR2 YFSETQ. With V trimmed by 4 bases and J by 1 base, 4 bases remained unmatched. The CDR3 totals 14 residues. This CDR3 reads CASSPGTAQETQYF. CDR3 nucleotides: TGCGCCAGCAGCCCAGGGACAGCCCAAGAGACCCAGTACTTC.

J is TRBJ2-1 and V is TRBV5-1; D might be TRBD1 or TRBD2, each matching 5 bases. V was trimmed by 1 base and J by 4 bases, leaving 15 bases between them. The CDR3 has 16 residues. Germline V gene sequence: CDR1 SGHRS, CDR2 YFSETQ. The DNA for the CDR3 is TGCGCCAGCAGCTTGTCTACGGGACCGTATTACAATGAGCAGTTCTTC. Amino acid sequence: CASSLSTGPYYNEQFF. Using reference TRBV5-1 and TRBJ2-1 for the parts outside the CDR3, the full variable domain is KAGVTQTPRYLIKTRGQQVTLSCSPISGHRSVSWYQQTPGQGLQFLFEYFSETQRNKGNFPGRFSGRQFSNSRSEMNVSTLELGDSALYLCASSLSTGPYYNEQFFGPGTRLTVL.

The sample holds a few counts of this clonotype. The gene calls are TRBV20-1 and TRBJ1-1; unclear D gene. There are 10 residues in the CDR3. Germline V gene lookup returns CDR1 DFQATT and CDR2 SNEGSKA (reference sequence). V was clipped by 7 bases and J by 6 bases, with 9 bases between them. The CDR3 reads CSGFLAEAFF. In DNA form, the CDR3 reads TGCAGTGGCTTTCTTGCTGAAGCTTTCTTT.

The chain couples TRBV7-2 to TRBJ1-1, with a tentative D call TRBD1 (5 bases). Germline CDR1 is SGHTA and CDR2 is FQGNSA. This CDR3 comprises 13 residues. Trimming cost V 4 bases and J 5 bases, with 11 bases left between them. CDR3 DNA: TGTGCCAGCAGCTCGACAGTCGGAACTGAAGCTTTCTTT. Encoded protein: CASSSTVGTEAFF.

This clonotype was counted ten times or more. The chain has TRBV7-8 and TRBJ2-1, with 7 nucleotides matching TRBD1. CDR1 and CDR2 (germline): SGHVS, FQNEAQ. The CDR3 contains 14 residues. With V trimmed by 5 bases and J by 5 bases, 6 bases remained unmatched. Written as DNA, the CDR3 is TGTGCCAGCAGCGAGTGGACAGGAAACAATGAGCAGTTCTTC. Translated: CASSEWTGNNEQFF.

This clonotype was seen repeatedly, ten times or more. The CDR3 DNA is TGTGCCAGCAGCCGAGCCGGGGACTATGGCTACACCTTC. Its translation: CASSRAGDYGYTF. The chain recombines TRBV5-5 with TRBJ1-2, with D unresolved. V lost 4 bases and J lost 3, with 10 bases in between. The CDR3 totals 13 residues. The germline V gene encodes CDR1 SGHKS and CDR2 YYEKEE (reference sequence).

V usage is TRBV4-1 and J usage is TRBJ2-7; no reliable D call. The CDR3 extends over 15 amino acids. V lost 1 base and J 3 bases, leaving 13 bases between the germline ends. Germline V gene sequence: CDR1 MGHRA, CDR2 YSYEKL. The CDR3 DNA sequence: TGCGCCAGCAGCCAAGGTTTAAATAAGGGCTACGAGCAGTACTTC. Translated, it gives CASSQGLNKGYEQYF.

This clonotype came up many times. This chain links TRBV18 with TRBJ2-5; D unresolved. With 4 bases removed from V and 7 bases from J, the gap between germline ends came to 28 bases. Germline V gene lookup returns CDR1 KGHSH and CDR2 LQKENI. This CDR3 region has 18 residues. Here the CDR3 reads CASSLPLGRAPAVGTQYF. CDR3 DNA: TGTGCCAGCTCACTGCCCCTCGGACGGGCTCCCGCGGTGGGGACCCAGTACTTC.